The 14 T cell receptor beta chains presented below share a single source sample, sequenced in a study of blood T cells in healthy people across ages. PCR was performed a second time for 7 to 11 cycles using a sample-barcoded 5' primer and a J-beta primer mix. TCRdb analysed the 5' RACE reads with MiXCR anew, one entry per CDR3 protein. Of about 1.1 million distinct CDR3 sequences in the sample, more than 30% were seen once. What was sequenced was blood. The receptors were gathered from a man aged 18 to 29 in good health.

The chain employs TRBV10-3 and TRBJ2-5, with TRBD2 matching 10 bases. V trimming: 0 bases; J trimming: 2 bases; junction bases outside the gene matches: 6. The germline V gene encodes CDR1 ENHRY and CDR2 SYGVKD. The CDR3 contains 17 residues. The CDR3 reads CAISESSGGAIQETQYF. The CDR3, as DNA: TGTGCCATCAGTGAGTCCAGCGGGGGGGCCATACAAGAGACCCAGTACTTC.

The genes are TRBV4-2 and TRBJ1-6, with TRBD1 identical over 7 bases. Germline V CDR1 and CDR2: LGHNA, YNFKEQ. V was pared by 0 bases and J by 9 bases, with 8 bases of the junction left unmatched. CDR3 length equals 16 residues. Written as DNA, the CDR3 is TGTGCCAGCAGCCAAGATGGGCAGGGGGTTGGTTCACCCCTCCACTTT. Amino acid sequence: CASSQDGQGVGSPLHF.

In the case of this clonotype: A junction end diverges from the germline sequence, so it may reflect a read error. The chain recombines TRBV20-1 with TRBJ2-7; 8 nucleotides align to TRBD1. Per germline, CDR1 DFQATT and CDR2 SNEGSKA (reference sequence). The CDR3 spans 15 residues. The CDR3 sequence: CGARVGQGARNEQYF. The CDR3 DNA follows: TGCGGTGCTAGAGTCGGTCAGGGGGCAAGAAATGAGCAGTACTTC.

Details on this clonotype: At one end, the junction sequence differs from germline, possibly due to a read error. The chain combines TRBV11-1 with TRBJ2-3; 10 nucleotides agree with TRBD2. CDR3 length: 15 residues. From germline, CDR1 is SGHAT and CDR2 FQDESV (reference sequence). CDR3 DNA sequence: TGTGCCTGCAGCCCTAGCGGGGGAGCAACAGATACGCAGTATTTT. Protein product: CACSPSGGATDTQYF. Full variable domain (remainder filled in from reference TRBV11-1 and TRBJ2-3): EAEVAQSPRYKITEKSQAVAFWCDPISGHATLYWYRQILGQGPELLVQFQDESVVDDSQLPKDRFSAERLKGVDSTLKIQPAELGDSAMYLCACSPSGGATDTQYFGPGTRLTVL.

The J gene is TRBJ2-1, the V gene TRBV27; tentative D call: TRBD1 (6 bases). Germline assignment: CDR1 MNHEY and CDR2 SMNVEV (reference sequence). This CDR3 is built from 13 residues. Trimming took off 9 bases at V and 2 bases at J, with 11 bases between the two ends. The CDR3 DNA reads TGTGCCAGTGGGACACCCACCTACAATGAGCAGTTCTTC. Translated, it gives CASGTPTYNEQFF.

Only one count was recorded for this clonotype. The chain uses TRBV12-3 or TRBV12-4 and TRBJ1-2; D is unclear. V was shortened by 6 bases and J by 5 bases, with 16 bases between the two germline ends. The CDR3 totals 14 residues. The CDR3 here is CASSRRPGVYGYTF. In DNA form, the CDR3 reads TGTGCCAGCAGCCGTAGGCCCGGGGTTTATGGCTACACCTTC.

CDR3 DNA: TGTGCCAGCAGCGCGGACCCGCGGGCCCACAATGAGCAGTTCTTC. The encoded protein is CASSADPRAHNEQFF. This chain connects TRBV3-1 to TRBJ2-1; TRBD2 is a possible D gene (5 bases). Trimming shortened V by 5 bases and J by 5 bases, and 16 bases separated the two germline ends. The CDR3 length is 15 residues. CDR1 is LGHDT and CDR2 is YNNKEL in the germline V gene (reference sequence).

The V and J genes are TRBV7-9 and TRBJ1-6; the D is unclear. Germline-derived CDR1 and CDR2 are SEHNR and FQNEAQ (reference sequence). This CDR3 contains 13 residues. V lost 2 bases and J 9 bases, leaving 8 bases between the germline ends. CDR3 protein: CASSLPDGSPLHF. CDR3 nucleotides: TGTGCCAGCAGCTTACCAGACGGTTCACCCCTCCACTTT. The full variable domain, with the rest looked up from reference TRBV7-9 and TRBJ1-6, is DTGVSQNPRHKITKRGQNVTFRCDPISEHNRLYWYRQTLGQGPEFLTYFQNEAQLEKSRLLSDRFSAERPKGSFSTLEIQRTEQGDSAMYLCASSLPDGSPLHFGNGTRLTVT.

This chain connects TRBV5-6 to TRBJ2-5; D unclear. Between the trimmed V and J ends, which lost 4 bases and 5 bases, there was a span of 15 bases. The CDR3 has 14 amino acids. The germline V gene encodes CDR1 SGHDT and CDR2 YYEEEE. The CDR3 nucleotides read TGTGCCAGCAGCCCTAGACTGGGCGCGGAGACCCAGTACTTC. Amino acids: CASSPRLGAETQYF.

As for this clonotype: A read error may account for a junction end that differs from germline. J is TRBJ1-2 and V is TRBV5-1; D uncertain. Looked up from germline, CDR1 is SGHRS and CDR2 is YFSETQ. The CDR3 length is 14 residues. For the CDR3, the DNA is TGCGCCGGCAGCTTGGTCGTGTTTGACTATGGCTACACCTTC. Residues: CAGSLVVFDYGYTF.

The chain has TRBV6-2 or TRBV6-3 and TRBJ2-3, with 9 nucleotides matching TRBD1. Germline assignment: CDR1 MNHEY and CDR2 SVGEGT. The V segment lost 6 bases and the J segment 0 bases; nucleotides outside the gene matches: 7. This CDR3 comprises 16 residues. The CDR3: CASRRQGVSSTDTQYF. DNA of the CDR3: TGTGCCAGCAGACGACAGGGGGTGTCTAGCACAGATACGCAGTATTTT.

V gene TRBV5-1 combines with J gene TRBJ1-6; D unresolved. Germline CDR1 SGHRS, CDR2 YFSETQ. Trimming shortened V by 5 bases and J by 3 bases, and 12 bases separated the two germline ends. The CDR3 loop spans 15 amino acids. CDR3 in amino acids: CASRATLGYNSPLHF. The DNA of the CDR3 is TGCGCCAGCAGGGCCACATTGGGCTATAATTCACCCCTCCACTTT.

This chain's CDR3 is CASSLEWGKQFF. CDR3 nucleotides: TGTGCCAGCAGCCTTGAGTGGGGGAAACAGTTCTTC. The genes are TRBV28 and TRBJ2-1, with D perhaps matching TRBD1 or TRBD2 (5 bases each). V lost 6 bases and J 13 bases, leaving 16 bases between the germline ends. Germline lookup yields CDR1 MDHEN and CDR2 SYDVKM. CDR3 length equals 12 residues.

This clonotype was recorded many times. The chain has TRBV29-1 and TRBJ2-3; D unclear. The V end was cut by 0 bases, the J end by 7 bases, with 17 bases between. Germline V gene data show CDR1 as SQVTM and CDR2 as ANQGSEA. The length of the CDR3 is 15 residues. CDR3 coding DNA: TGCAGCGTTGAAGAACGTGGCTATTCCCCTAATACGCAGTATTTT. Protein: CSVEERGYSPNTQYF.